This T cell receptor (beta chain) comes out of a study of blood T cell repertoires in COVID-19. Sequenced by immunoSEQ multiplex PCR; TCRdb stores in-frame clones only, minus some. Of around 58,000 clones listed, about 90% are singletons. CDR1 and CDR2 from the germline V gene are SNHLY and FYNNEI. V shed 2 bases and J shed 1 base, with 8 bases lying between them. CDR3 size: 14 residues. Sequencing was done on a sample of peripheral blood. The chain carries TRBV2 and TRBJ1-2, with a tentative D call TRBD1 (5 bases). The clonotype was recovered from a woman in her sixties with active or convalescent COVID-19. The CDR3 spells CASSESGDNYGYTF. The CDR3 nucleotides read TGTGCCAGCAGTGAATCGGGGGATAACTATGGCTACACCTTC.